This TCR beta chain comes out of a study of blood T cells in healthy people across ages. A sample-barcoded 5' primer and a J-beta primer mix were used in a second PCR of roughly 6 to 11 cycles. TCRdb itself ran the 5' RACE reads through MiXCR, one entry per CDR3 protein. The sample consists of hundreds of thousands of distinct CDR3 sequences, under 40% of them appearing once. This clonotype was counted many times. From germline, CDR1 is DFQATT and CDR2 SNEGSKA (reference sequence). J gave up 6 bases and V 5 bases, and 8 bases lay outside the gene matches. This CDR3 has 13 amino acids. This chain links TRBV20-1 with TRBJ2-7, with 9 bases lining up with TRBD1. Sequences were obtained from blood. The source is a man younger than 35 in good health. For the CDR3, the DNA is TGCAGTGCTCCCCGGGGGACAGGGTTCGAGCAGTACTTC. This translates into CSAPRGTGFEQYF.